Listed below are T cell receptor beta chains from one sample, sequenced in a study of blood T cell repertoires in COVID-19. Repertoires were generated with immunoSEQ multiplex PCR, while TCRdb's copy carries only in-frame clones and drops some. The sample lists 150,000 to 200,000 clones, around 84% seen once, with approximately 15% in the top ten. The sequenced sample consisted of peripheral blood. The receptors stem from a woman between 70 and 85 years old with COVID-19, enrolled during active disease. CDR3s include the opening cysteine and the closing phenylalanine or tryptophan. Each record gives: clone size, V gene, D gene, J gene, CDR3 DNA, CDR3 protein. D genes are given only for firm matches. Size is stated for part of the rows, as once, few or many counts, or as a class when the clone is expanded.

clone_size: NA
v_call: TRBV11-2
d_call: NA
j_call: TRBJ2-2
cdr3_nt: TGTGCCAGCAGCCGGACTGGGCGTAACACCGGGGAGCTGTTTTTT
cdr3_aa: CASSRTGRNTGELFF

clone_size: NA
v_call: TRBV28
d_call: TRBD1
j_call: TRBJ1-2
cdr3_nt: TGTGCCAGCACCCTAGGGGCAGGGGGCCGTGGCTACACCTTC
cdr3_aa: CASTLGAGGRGYTF

clone_size: NA
v_call: TRBV11-2
d_call: NA
j_call: TRBJ1-6
cdr3_nt: TGTGCCATCCTCCAGGGAGGACTCCACTTT
cdr3_aa: CAILQGGLHF

clone_size: NA
v_call: TRBV5-4
d_call: NA
j_call: TRBJ2-3
cdr3_nt: TGTGCCAGCAGCTTGGCCAGAACCACAGATACGCAGTATTTT
cdr3_aa: CASSLARTTDTQYF

clone_size: NA
v_call: TRBV7-6
d_call: NA
j_call: TRBJ2-5
cdr3_nt: TGTGCCAGCAGCCCAGGAGAGACCCAGTACTTC
cdr3_aa: CASSPGETQYF

clone_size: NA
v_call: TRBV28
d_call: NA
j_call: TRBJ1-1
cdr3_nt: TGTGCCAGCAGCTCGGGGGGGCCGAGGACTGAAGCTTTCTTT
cdr3_aa: CASSSGGPRTEAFF

clone_size: NA
v_call: TRBV5-5
d_call: NA
j_call: TRBJ2-3
cdr3_nt: TGTGCCAGCAGCCCCTGGAGGGGCACAGATACGCAGTATTTT
cdr3_aa: CASSPWRGTDTQYF

clone_size: NA
v_call: TRBV5-4
d_call: NA
j_call: TRBJ2-7
cdr3_nt: TGTGCCAGCAGCTTGGGAGCCGACAACTCCTACGAGCAGTACTTC
cdr3_aa: CASSLGADNSYEQYF

clone_size: few
v_call: TRBV7-2
d_call: NA
j_call: TRBJ2-2
cdr3_nt: TGTGCCAGCAGTGGGGACTCCTACACCGGGGAGCTGTTTTTT
cdr3_aa: CASSGDSYTGELFF

clone_size: NA
v_call: TRBV7-2
d_call: NA
j_call: TRBJ1-1
cdr3_nt: TGTGCCACCGGACAGGAAGCTTTCTTT
cdr3_aa: CATGQEAFF

clone_size: NA
v_call: TRBV7-3
d_call: NA
j_call: TRBJ2-3
cdr3_nt: TGTGCCAGCAGCTTAAAAGAGGGGGTACTGACAGATACGCAGTATTTT
cdr3_aa: CASSLKEGVLTDTQYF

clone_size: NA
v_call: TRBV5-3
d_call: TRBD2
j_call: TRBJ2-3
cdr3_nt: TGTGCCAGAAGCACCTCCGGGACTAGCGGGGGATTAGATACGCAGTATTTT
cdr3_aa: CARSTSGTSGGLDTQYF

clone_size: NA
v_call: TRBV29-1
d_call: NA
j_call: TRBJ1-5
cdr3_nt: TGCAGCGTTTTAAATGATGGCACCGGGAGCAATCAGCCCCAGCATTTT
cdr3_aa: CSVLNDGTGSNQPQHF

clone_size: NA
v_call: TRBV5-1
d_call: NA
j_call: TRBJ1-1
cdr3_nt: TGCGCCAGCAGCTCAAATCTGAACACTGAAGCTTTCTTT
cdr3_aa: CASSSNLNTEAFF

clone_size: NA
v_call: TRBV7-5
d_call: NA
j_call: TRBJ2-3
cdr3_nt: TGTGCCAGAAGCTTTGAGGTGTCCACCACAGATACGCAGTATTTT
cdr3_aa: CARSFEVSTTDTQYF

clone_size: NA
v_call: TRBV6-5
d_call: NA
j_call: TRBJ1-6
cdr3_nt: TGTGCCAGCAGGGCGGAACAGGGAGATTCGTCACCCCTCCACTTT
cdr3_aa: CASRAEQGDSSPLHF

clone_size: NA
v_call: TRBV20-1
d_call: NA
j_call: TRBJ2-7
cdr3_nt: TGCAGTGCTAGTCCCGGGGGATTCTACGAGCAGTACTTC
cdr3_aa: CSASPGGFYEQYF